This T cell receptor (beta chain) was identified in a study of human T cells and chemical hapten exposure. In the study overall: Each week of the roughly 23-week study, patients had diphenylcyclopropenone applied to the scalp. Upper-back patch tests with 0.01% DPC were read at 6 days.

TCRdb re-analysed the RACE reads in MiXCR, keeping a single row per CDR3 protein. The sample shows more than 90,000 distinct CDR3 sequences, about 10% of them seen only once. Described time point: patch test 1, 2 weeks after DPC sensitization. Stated treatment: therapeutic diphenylcyclopropenone sensitization with weekly scalp DPC. V was pared by 8 bases and J by 1 base, with 24 bases between. The CDR3 covers 17 residues. Germline lookup yields CDR1 ENHRY and CDR2 SYGVKD. The sequencing here drew on whole blood, taken in connection with sensitization to the hapten diphenylcyclopropenone (DPC). The receptor was derived from a man aged 40-55 years with alopecia areata. Some clones in this sample may be carry-over from other donors' samples. The rearrangement links TRBV10-3 to TRBJ2-7, with D possibly TRBD1 on 7 matching bases. CDR3 coding DNA: TGTGCCATCCGGGCGTCGCAGGGGGGAGGAGGATCCTACGAGCAGTACGTC. It translates to CAIRASQGGGGSYEQYV.